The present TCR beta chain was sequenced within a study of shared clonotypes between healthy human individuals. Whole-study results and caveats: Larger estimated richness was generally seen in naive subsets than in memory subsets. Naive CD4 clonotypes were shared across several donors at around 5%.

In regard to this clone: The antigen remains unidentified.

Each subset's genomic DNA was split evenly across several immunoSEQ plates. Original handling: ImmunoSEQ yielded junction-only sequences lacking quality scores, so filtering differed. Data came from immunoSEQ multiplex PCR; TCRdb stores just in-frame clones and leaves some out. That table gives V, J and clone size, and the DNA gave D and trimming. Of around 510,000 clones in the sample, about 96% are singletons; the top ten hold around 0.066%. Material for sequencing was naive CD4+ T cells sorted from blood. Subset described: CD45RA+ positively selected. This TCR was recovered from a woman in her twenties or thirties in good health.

DNA for the CDR3: TGTGCCAGCAGCGGGACTAGCGGGAGTGGGGCAGATACGCAGTATTTT. This gives the protein CASSGTSGSGADTQYF. V usage is TRBV7-9 and J usage is TRBJ2-3, with 14 bases fitting TRBD2. J lost 4 bases, V lost 5 bases, and 5 bases had no gene match. Germline V CDR1 and CDR2: SEHNR, FQNEAQ (reference sequence). There are 16 residues in the CDR3.